This T cell receptor (beta chain) came from a study of cytomegalovirus exposure and HLA in healthy donors. About the study: HLA-typed donors were the source of approximately 85 million unique TCRs held in an early data release. Of all 370 or so donors who were genotyped, roughly 81% belonged to the Caucasian-associated ancestry cluster. Overall study findings and caveats: In presence/absence analyses, roughly uniform sequencing depth across donors was assumed. Listed as cytomegalovirus-associated were roughly 180 TCR beta chains.

CDR3 length equals 16 residues. V was clipped by 4 bases and J by 7 bases; unmatched bases: 14. Germline CDR1 reads SGHTS; CDR2 reads YDEGEE. Worth noting for this clone: What it binds is unknown.

This PCR relied on a set of 60 Vbeta primers and 13 Jbeta primers. The method was immunoSEQ multiplex PCR; TCRdb's version includes in-frame clones alone and lacks a portion of them. This sample has about 140,000 clones, with roughly 78% found just once. The clonotype originates from a female donor in good health and CMV-seronegative. Material: PBMCs. The chain employs TRBV5-8 and TRBJ1-5, with 7 positions matching TRBD1. The DNA of the CDR3 is TGTGCCAGCAGCCAGATACCCGGGACAGCTGGGCAGCCCCAGCATTTT. It is translated as CASSQIPGTAGQPQHF.